A selection of T cell receptor beta chains follows, all from one sample in a study of cytomegalovirus exposure and HLA in healthy donors. Method: immunoSEQ multiplex PCR; TCRdb's copy keeps in-frame clones and lacks some. The table lists approximately 180,000 clones, 85% to 90% of them singletons. The sample was PBMCs. Receptors originate from a young woman in good health and CMV-seronegative. Each CDR3 is given without its conserved first and last residue.

CDR3aa	v_gene	j_gene
ASSQLRPGQGVNEQF	TRBV4-3	TRBJ2-1
ASSLAGAEETQY	TRBV5-4	TRBJ2-5
ASSQDPSPYEQY	TRBV4-1	TRBJ2-7
AFYGQGSYNEQF	TRBV30	TRBJ2-1
ASIGGLEAF	TRBV2	TRBJ1-1
ASTVWVGGTDTQY	TRBV2	TRBJ2-3
ASSSPGGLNTEAF	TRBV27	TRBJ1-1
ASSVNMTGEPVGPSHHQPQH	TRBV5-1	TRBJ1-5
AWGTGGYQPQH	TRBV30	TRBJ1-5
ASSLSGANEQF	TRBV27	TRBJ2-1
ASSFIGGQGSYNSPLH	TRBV27	TRBJ1-6
ASSLEGGGATDTQY	TRBV5-1	TRBJ2-3
ASSYSIVSGTYEQY	TRBV6-5	TRBJ2-7
ASSYSPNTDTQY	TRBV6-5	TRBJ2-3
ASSLAGQGNEAF	TRBV5-1	TRBJ1-1
ASSFWGPPQETQY	TRBV5-6	TRBJ2-5
ASSPGTSNTEAF	TRBV19	TRBJ1-1
ASSRTPGTLANTEAF	TRBV5-1	TRBJ1-1
ASSLSTGGDYGYT	TRBV9	TRBJ1-2
ATRTGVEEKLF	TRBV5-1	TRBJ1-4
AISDRLAVTDTQY	TRBV10-3	TRBJ2-3
SASGQRNTEAF	TRBV29-1	TRBJ1-1
ASSIGIYQPQH	TRBV19	TRBJ1-5
ASSLGGDRVKMF	TRBV5-1	TRBJ2-1
AISVASGGYNEQF	TRBV10-3	TRBJ2-1
ASSQVPPSGGIWEQY	TRBV4-2	TRBJ2-5
ASSRGQQSTDTQY	TRBV7-9	TRBJ2-3
ASSPRRAGESADTQY	TRBV5-1	TRBJ2-3
ASSLVGRTQSPLH	TRBV27	TRBJ1-6
ASSLAGDYGYT	TRBV5-4	TRBJ1-2
ASSPFELNEQY	TRBV18	TRBJ2-7
ASSEVPSLLRRYTGELF	TRBV19	TRBJ2-2
ASSLGPLAGLNNEQF	TRBV5-1	TRBJ2-1
ASSPRGQRNSPLH	TRBV7-9	TRBJ1-6
ASSRNPGTVGGYT	TRBV7-8	TRBJ1-2
ASSSERPTYEQY	TRBV19	TRBJ2-7
ASSEGVSSGANVLT	TRBV9	TRBJ2-6
ASRETGIIYNEQF	TRBV2	TRBJ2-1
ASSRGQETQY	TRBV2	TRBJ2-5
ASSFQGAEETQY	TRBV5-1	TRBJ2-5
SVVGQEAGDEQF	TRBV29-1	TRBJ2-1
ASSFQKNQPQH	TRBV6-5	TRBJ1-5
ASSLEVAGSYNEQF	TRBV5-8	TRBJ2-1
ASSSHRLAGGYEQY	TRBV28	TRBJ2-7
ASSGLAGGGTDTQY	TRBV9	TRBJ2-3
ASSGSGSPLH	TRBV5-1	TRBJ1-6
ASIPGLARNEQF	TRBV2	TRBJ2-1
ASSGTPSGDSNTGELF	TRBV5-4	TRBJ2-2
ASRQSPQQRQY	TRBV2	TRBJ2-7
ASSFPQGQNYGYT	TRBV28	TRBJ1-2
ASSYMTGVNSPLH	TRBV5-5	TRBJ1-6
ASSLVVGLNNEQF	TRBV7-9	TRBJ2-1
ASSYSGERYNEQF	TRBV6-5	TRBJ2-1
ASSPRSGGAEETQY	TRBV7-6	TRBJ2-5
ASSLVRENTEAF	TRBV7-2	TRBJ1-1
ASSMDRNTGELF	TRBV7-2	TRBJ2-2
ASSSRGTGLSGNTIY	TRBV7-2	TRBJ1-3
ATSRAQDEQY	TRBV15	TRBJ2-7
ASRHRGHNEQF	TRBV28	TRBJ2-1
ASSWGFRRQGDTEAF	TRBV28	TRBJ1-1